This T cell receptor beta chain was retrieved from a study of cytomegalovirus exposure and HLA in healthy donors. The CDR3 sequence is 13 residues long. Trimming removed 0 bases at V and 0 bases at J, with 5 bases between. Germline CDR1 reads SQVTM; CDR2 reads ANQGSEA. Comments on this clone: Its specificity is not known.

Points from the study as a whole: Later analysis revealed greater clonal expansion in HLA-associated TCR beta chains than in equally common others. Sequencing artifact likely explains a cluster of highly shared sequence variants. Later work associated fewer than 20,000 TCR beta sequences with HLA alleles at 0.05 false discovery rate.

Both 60 Vbeta primers and 13 Jbeta primers went into the PCR. Original analysis: Some 12 million shared chains were among the about 80 million unique TCR beta chains that a later analysis counted. TCRdb keeps only in-frame clones here, not all; method: immunoSEQ multiplex PCR. That table supplies the V and J calls and clone size; D and trimming were determined from the DNA. Found here are 100,000 to 150,000 clones, just under 75% of them singletons; the top ten hold over 5%. The J gene is TRBJ1-1, the V gene TRBV29-1, with unresolved D. The sequence was collected from a man between 40 and 49 years old in good health and CMV-seropositive. The sample comprised PBMCs. CDR3 sequence reads: CSVEERLNTEAFF. DNA of the CDR3: TGCAGCGTTGAAGAGAGGCTGAACACTGAAGCTTTCTTT.